The 3 T cell receptor beta chains presented below share a single source sample, sequenced in a study of technical replicates of blood from a few donors (dated by TCRdb to the late 2010s). Receptor amplification or capture employed the immunoSEQ multiplex PCR assay. Sourced from immuneACCESS, this table was stored by TCRdb with only in-frame sequences that have V and J called. A share of the clones is absent; for the studies checked, an unresolved V gene accounts for under half, and the remainder has no known explanation. This sample holds 56,000 or so clones; roughly 96% were observed only once. The ten largest make up about 3.2% of the sample. Sequencing used PBMCs. These receptors were taken from a human donor in good health. Some clones in this sample may be carry-over from other donors' samples.

This chain uses TRBV6-1 with TRBJ1-2; D remains unclear. The CDR3 runs to 13 residues. Trimming took off 10 bases at V and 0 bases at J, with 12 bases between the two ends. Germline lookup yields CDR1 MNHNS and CDR2 SASEGT. The CDR3 sequence is CATAVGSNYGYTF. The CDR3 DNA is TGTGCCACCGCGGTTGGGTCTAACTATGGCTACACCTTC.

This rearrangement joins TRBV7-3 to TRBJ2-7, with 8 bases lining up with TRBD2. Looked up from germline, CDR1 is SGHTA and CDR2 is FQGTGA. The CDR3 contains 15 residues. V shed 4 bases and J 3 bases; nucleotides not matched to a gene: 8. The CDR3 spells CASSSAGGPLYEQYF. The CDR3 nucleotides are TGTGCCAGCAGCTCGGCGGGGGGCCCTCTCTACGAGCAGTACTTC.

V is TRBV25-1 and J is TRBJ2-1; 7 bases are shared with TRBD2. Per germline, CDR1 MGHDK and CDR2 SYGVNS. The CDR3 consists of 15 residues. V dropped 2 bases and J dropped 2; count of bases not matched to a gene: 3. Here the CDR3 reads CASSEMAGAYNEQFF. CDR3 DNA: TGTGCCAGCAGTGAAATGGCGGGGGCCTACAATGAGCAGTTCTTC.